Listed here is a single T cell receptor (beta chain). It lacks a known antigen. A much larger clone lies one base from this, so it may be a read error. This entry comes from a study of CD8 T cells in ankylosing spondylitis (TCRdb year 2017). In the study overall: The study profiled T cell receptor beta repertoires in healthy donors and ankylosing spondylitis patients to find disease-linked TCR variants. The full study cohort comprised 25 or so ankylosing spondylitis patients and approximately 100 healthy donors. Peripheral blood samples were taken, and synovial fluid was additionally collected from ankylosing spondylitis patients.

What the study reported, not specific to this receptor: Significant enrichment of the disease-linked clones was reported in matched synovial fluid samples from ankylosing spondylitis patients. Some of the motif variants had been reported before in the synovial fluid and blood of reactive arthritis patients, a finding that suggests common disease-initiation mechanisms. A TCR beta motif of about 8 highly homologous amino acid variants appeared characteristic of blood from ankylosing spondylitis patients. The disease-linked clones had a CD8+ phenotype and were found at relatively low frequencies in peripheral blood.

The germline V gene (reference sequence) specifies LGHDT as CDR1 and YNNKEL as CDR2. Taken from cysteine to phenylalanine, the CDR3 has 15 residues. The sequence is cut down to CDR3 DNA, 45 bases in frame from base 1. TCRdb shows the sequencer as Illumina HiSeq 2500. Quantitative 5'-RACE with molecular barcodes was used to prepare TCR beta libraries. On the authors' methods: A new computational method based on a probabilistic model of VDJ rearrangement was used to identify disease-linked TCR variants. TCRdb cleaned the public reads at Q25 with fastp, built clones with MiXCR and kept in-frame beta chains. CDR3 protein sequences are deduplicated, and each keeps its most common genes and DNA. None of the V and J calls come from the authors' own analysis; TCRdb made them. The sample yields about 320,000 distinct CDR3 sequences; approximately 10% were counted once. Roughly 9.5% of the sample lies in the top ten.

Sequenced material: blood, either unsorted or a sorted T cell fraction (not recorded which). The rearranged chain carries TRBV3-1 and TRBJ2-5; 5 matching bases give a weak D call of TRBD1. The receptor comes from a female donor with ankylosing spondylitis or in good health (not recorded which). The CDR3 amino acid sequence is: CACSQEGQGYETQYF. The sequenced DNA: TGTGCCTGCAGCCAAGAAGGTCAGGGTTACGAGACCCAGTACTTC.